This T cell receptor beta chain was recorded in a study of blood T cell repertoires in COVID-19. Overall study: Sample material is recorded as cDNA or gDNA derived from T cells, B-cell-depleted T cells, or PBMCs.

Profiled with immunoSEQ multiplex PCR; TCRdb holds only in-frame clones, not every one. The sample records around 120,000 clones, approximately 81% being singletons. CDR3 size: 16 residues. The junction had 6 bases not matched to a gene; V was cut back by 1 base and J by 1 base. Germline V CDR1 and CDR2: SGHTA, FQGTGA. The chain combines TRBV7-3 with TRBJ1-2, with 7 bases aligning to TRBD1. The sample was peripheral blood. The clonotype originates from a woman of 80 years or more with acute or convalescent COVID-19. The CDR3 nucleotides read TGTGCCAGCAGCTTAAGGTCCGCAGGGGGTAACTATGGCTACACCTTC. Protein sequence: CASSLRSAGGNYGYTF. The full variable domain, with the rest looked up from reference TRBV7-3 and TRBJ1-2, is GAGVSQTPSNKVTEKGKYVELRCDPISGHTALYWYRQSLGQGPEFLIYFQGTGAADDSGLPNDRFFAVRPEGSVSTLKIQRTERGDSAVYLCASSLRSAGGNYGYTFGSGTRLTVV.